Listed here are 20 T cell receptor beta chains from one sample, sequenced in a study of human versus mouse CDR3 diversity and MHC coevolution. The repertoire was sequenced with immunoSEQ multiplex PCR; TCRdb's copy has only in-frame clones and lacks some. Of about 81,000 clones in the sample, about 94% are singletons; the top ten hold around 1.5%. Sequencing was carried out using naive CD4+ T cells from blood. Subset indicated: CD45RO-negative CD62L-positive naive CD4 T cells. These receptors all stem from a person between 25 and 70 years old in good health.

The chain recombines TRBV7-2 with TRBJ1-4; D uncertain. Germline values: CDR1 SGHTA, CDR2 FQGNSA. The CDR3 length is 15 residues. Trimming stripped 1 base from V and 2 bases from J, with 8 bases between. CDR3 amino acids: CASSLEALTNEKLFF. CDR3 sequence (DNA): TGTGCCAGCAGCTTAGAAGCCCTCACTAATGAAAAACTGTTTTTT.

This clone was counted once. The chain uses TRBV30 and TRBJ1-4; perhaps TRBD1 as D (6 bases). V was pared by 4 bases and J by 7 bases, with 13 bases between. The CDR3 consists of 13 residues. From germline, CDR1 is GTSNPN and CDR2 SVGIG (reference sequence). As DNA, the CDR3 is TGTGCCTGGATGGGGGCAGTGAGTGAAAAACTGTTTTTT. This sequence encodes CAWMGAVSEKLFF.

The V and J genes are TRBV4-3 and TRBJ2-7; 9 bases match TRBD2. With 0 bases clipped from V and 2 bases from J, the junction kept 2 bases outside the gene matches. This CDR3 is built from 15 residues. Germline V gene sequence: CDR1 LGHNA, CDR2 YSLEER. The CDR3 sequence: CASSQELAGPYEQYF. In DNA form, the CDR3 reads TGCGCCAGCAGCCAAGAGCTAGCGGGGCCCTACGAGCAGTACTTC.

This chain uses TRBV5-1 with TRBJ1-1; D possibly corresponds to TRBD1 (6 bases). The CDR3 spans 14 residues. Trimming took off 5 bases at V and 1 base at J, with 12 bases between the two ends. Germline values: CDR1 SGHRS, CDR2 YFSETQ. Here the CDR3 reads CASSMTGSNTEAFF. CDR3 bases: TGCGCCAGCAGTATGACAGGCTCGAACACTGAAGCTTTCTTT.

In nucleotides, the CDR3 is TGTGCCAGCACCCGGACGGGGGGGAACGCGGGAGAGACCCAGTACTTC. Its protein product is CASTRTGGNAGETQYF. The chain carries TRBV7-6 and TRBJ2-5, with 8 positions matching TRBD2. Germline-derived CDR1 and CDR2 are SGHVS and FNYEAQ. CDR3 length equals 16 residues. After removal of 7 bases from V and 4 bases from J, the junction contained 14 bases not matched to a gene.

CDR3 region: CASSRSGGGSDEQYF. The DNA of the CDR3 is TGCGCCAGCAGCCGATCGGGGGGGGGTTCGGACGAGCAGTACTTC. This chain joins TRBV5-1 and TRBJ2-7; 8 bases line up with TRBD2. The CDR3 sequence is 15 residues long. The V gene end was trimmed by 4 bases and the J gene end by 5 bases; junction bases not matched to a gene: 11. Germline V gene lookup returns CDR1 SGHRS and CDR2 YFSETQ.

The gene calls are TRBV29-1 and TRBJ2-5; D perhaps matches TRBD2 (6 bases). The V end lost 2 bases, the J end lost 5 bases, and 15 bases lay between the germline ends. The CDR3 loop spans 14 amino acids. Germline-derived CDR1 and CDR2 are SQVTM and ANQGSEA. The chain's CDR3 is CSVEHLGGVETQYF. For the CDR3, the DNA is TGCAGCGTTGAACATCTCGGGGGTGTGGAGACCCAGTACTTC.

The rearrangement joins TRBV5-1 to TRBJ2-1; D not certain. V was trimmed by 2 bases and J by 8 bases, leaving 11 bases between them. Germline lookup yields CDR1 SGHRS and CDR2 YFSETQ. This CDR3 comprises 13 residues. CDR3: CASSFSGGHEQFF. The CDR3 DNA sequence: TGCGCCAGCAGCTTTTCTGGTGGGCATGAGCAGTTCTTC.

Only one count was recorded for this clone. The V and J genes are TRBV28 and TRBJ2-1, with 14 positions matching TRBD2. The CDR3 contains 20 residues. V lost 3 bases and J lost 9; bases outside the gene matches: 19. Germline CDR1 and CDR2: MDHEN and SYDVKM. The CDR3 reads CASSFPGVSRLAGGVGEQFF. DNA of the CDR3: TGTGCCAGCAGTTTTCCTGGGGTATCGAGACTAGCGGGAGGGGTGGGTGAGCAGTTCTTC.

The V and J genes are TRBV19 and TRBJ2-5; 10 positions match TRBD1. CDR1 LNHDA and CDR2 SQIVND come from the germline V gene (reference sequence). J lost 7 bases, V lost 2 bases, and 7 bases had no gene match. The CDR3 is 15 amino acids. Here the CDR3 DNA reads TGTGCCAGTAGTATAACCGGGACAGGGGTCGCGACCCAGTACTTC. Its protein is CASSITGTGVATQYF. The variable domain in full, completed from reference TRBV19 and TRBJ2-5, reads DGGITQSPKYLFRKEGQNVTLSCEQNLNHDAMYWYRQDPGQGLRLIYYSQIVNDFQKGDIAEGYSVSREKKESFPLTVTSAQKNPTAFYLCASSITGTGVATQYFGPGTRLLVL.

The chain joins TRBV4-3 to TRBJ2-3; TRBD1 matches at 10 bases. CDR1 and CDR2 from the germline V gene are LGHNA and YSLEER. V lost 0 bases, J lost 4 bases, and 1 base stayed unmatched. CDR3 length: 15 residues. The CDR3 reads CASSQDGTGADTQYF. The DNA of the CDR3 is TGCGCCAGCAGCCAAGATGGGACAGGGGCAGATACGCAGTATTTT.

The chain uses TRBV9 and TRBJ2-5; 8 bases agree with TRBD2. This CDR3 is 17 amino acids long. Trimming took 4 bases from V and 3 from J; bases not matched to a gene: 14. Germline CDR1 is SGDLS and CDR2 is YYNGEE. CDR3 protein: CASSPRLTGGFEETQYF. The CDR3 DNA follows: TGTGCCAGCAGCCCCCGACTTACGGGGGGGTTTGAAGAGACCCAGTACTTC.

The chain links TRBV5-6 to TRBJ2-3; D perhaps matches TRBD2 (7 bases). This CDR3 has 17 amino acids. V was cut by 3 bases and J by 2 bases, with 19 bases left in between. Looked up from germline, CDR1 is SGHDT and CDR2 is YYEEEE. The CDR3 DNA reads TGTGCCAGCAGCTCTATCAGGGGAGGGCCCGCCACAGATACGCAGTATTTT. Translated: CASSSIRGGPATDTQYF.

The chain recombines TRBV6-5 with TRBJ2-1; TRBD2 might be the D (5 bases). Trimming pared 2 bases from V and 5 bases from J, leaving 16 bases between. Germline CDR1 and CDR2: MNHEY and SVGAGI. CDR3 size: 16 residues. CDR3 loop: CASSYISASRNNEQFF. In DNA form, the CDR3 reads TGTGCCAGCAGTTACATTTCGGCTAGCCGCAACAATGAGCAGTTCTTC.

The chain links TRBV30 to TRBJ2-5; D perhaps matches TRBD2 (7 bases). The length of the CDR3 is 14 residues. The germline gives CDR1 GTSNPN, CDR2 SVGIG (reference sequence). Trimming removed 8 bases from V and 2 bases from J, with 18 bases in between. Here the CDR3 reads CAIRGGDGQETQYF. The CDR3 bases are TGTGCCATAAGGGGGGGGGACGGACAAGAGACCCAGTACTTC.

The rearrangement links TRBV7-6 to TRBJ1-1; D uncertain. This CDR3 spans 15 amino acids. The V gene's germline CDR1 is SGHVS and CDR2 FNYEAQ. The V end was cut by 4 bases, the J end by 1 base, with 13 bases between. The CDR3 sequence: CASSSSRSSNTEAFF. The CDR3 DNA reads as TGTGCCAGCAGCTCCAGCAGGTCCTCGAACACTGAAGCTTTCTTT.

This chain connects TRBV19 to TRBJ2-7; possibly TRBD2 for D (5 bases). With 3 bases removed from V and 2 bases from J, the gap between germline ends came to 11 bases. Germline values: CDR1 LNHDA, CDR2 SQIVND (reference sequence). CDR3 length equals 14 residues. The CDR3 protein is CASSIRGATYEQYF. Here the CDR3 DNA reads TGTGCCAGTAGTATCCGGGGAGCCACCTACGAGCAGTACTTC.

In nucleotides, the CDR3 is TGTGCCAGCAGTTTAAGGGGTTATGGAAACACCATATATTTT. Amino acid sequence: CASSLRGYGNTIYF. The chain employs TRBV28 and TRBJ1-3; the D gene is possibly TRBD1 (5 bases). The CDR3 sequence is 14 residues long. Germline V gives CDR1 MDHEN, CDR2 SYDVKM. V dropped 2 bases and J dropped 3 bases, with 8 bases sitting between them.

The chain links TRBV7-3 to TRBJ2-5; a possible D gene is TRBD2 (6 bases). Per germline, CDR1 SGHTA and CDR2 FQGTGA. This CDR3 comprises 14 residues. V dropped 3 bases and J dropped 5 bases, with 13 bases sitting between them. Here the CDR3 DNA reads TGTGCCAGCAGCTTCCGGGGAAGCGGGGAGACCCAGTACTTC. It is translated as CASSFRGSGETQYF.

The chain uses TRBV30 and TRBJ2-7, with 9 positions matching TRBD2. This CDR3 contains 12 residues. CDR1 GTSNPN and CDR2 SVGIG come from the germline V gene (reference sequence). With 6 bases clipped from V and 5 bases from J, the junction kept 5 bases outside the gene matches. The CDR3 sequence: CACTAGGDEQYF. As DNA, the CDR3 is TGTGCCTGCACCGCGGGGGGGGACGAGCAGTACTTC.